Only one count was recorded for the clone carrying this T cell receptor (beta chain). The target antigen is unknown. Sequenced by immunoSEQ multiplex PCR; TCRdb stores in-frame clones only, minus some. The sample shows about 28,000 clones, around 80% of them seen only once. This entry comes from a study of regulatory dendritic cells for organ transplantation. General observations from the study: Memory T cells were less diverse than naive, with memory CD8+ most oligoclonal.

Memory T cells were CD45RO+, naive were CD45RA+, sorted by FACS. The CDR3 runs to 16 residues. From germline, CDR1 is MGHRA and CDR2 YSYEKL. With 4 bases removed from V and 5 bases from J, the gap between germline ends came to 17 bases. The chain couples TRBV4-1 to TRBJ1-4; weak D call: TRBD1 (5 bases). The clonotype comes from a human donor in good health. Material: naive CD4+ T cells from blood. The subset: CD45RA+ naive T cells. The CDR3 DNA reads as TGCGCCAGCAGCCGCTTCACTGACAAGGGGAATGAAAAACTGTTTTTT. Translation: CASSRFTDKGNEKLFF.